This passage covers 19 T cell receptor beta chains from one sample sequenced in a study of OX40 agonist ivuxolimab in advanced cancers. Produced via immunoSEQ multiplex PCR; TCRdb's table is partial and in-frame only. The sample shows 43,000 or so clones, approximately 91% of them seen only once. Sequencing was performed on CD4+ or CD8+ T cells sorted from blood, taken in a trial of the OX40 agonist ivuxolimab. Source of these receptors: an adult with an advanced solid tumor such as melanoma, head and neck, liver or kidney cancer.

This clone has just one count. The CDR3 loop reads CASSPQLAGANTGELFF. As DNA, the CDR3 is TGCGCCAGCAGCCCCCAACTAGCAGGCGCGAACACCGGGGAGCTGTTTTTT. The chain employs TRBV4-3 and TRBJ2-2; TRBD2 is a possible D gene (6 bases). The ends were cut back, 4 bases at V and 0 bases at J, with 15 bases in the middle. Germline loops: CDR1 LGHNA, CDR2 YSLEER. This CDR3 is 17 amino acids long.

The chain links TRBV29-1 to TRBJ2-5; D unresolved. V lost 4 bases and J 1 base, leaving 7 bases between the germline ends. CDR3 length: 12 amino acids. Germline V lookup: CDR1 SQVTM, CDR2 ANQGSEA. The CDR3 nucleotides read TGCAGCGTTGCAACCGCCCAAGAGACCCAGTACTTC. It encodes CSVATAQETQYF.

DNA for the CDR3: TGTGCCAGCAGCTTAGCAGGAACAGATACGCAGTATTTT. Translation: CASSLAGTDTQYF. The genes are TRBV11-1 and TRBJ2-3; D is unclear. Trimming took off 0 bases at V and 3 bases at J, with 4 bases between the two ends. Germline V gene lookup returns CDR1 SGHAT and CDR2 FQDESV (reference sequence). This CDR3 region has 13 residues.

This chain joins TRBV11-3 and TRBJ2-2, with D hard to call. The CDR3 loop spans 12 amino acids. CDR1 is SGHNT, CDR2 YENEEA, per germline. V shed 4 bases and J shed 2 bases, with 2 bases lying between them. The CDR3 protein is CASSSNTGELFF. DNA of the CDR3: TGTGCCAGCAGCTCCAACACCGGGGAGCTGTTTTTT.

V usage is TRBV6-1 and J usage is TRBJ1-1; D not certain. The germline V and J ends were trimmed by 3 bases and 0 bases, with 5 bases remaining between them. Germline lookup yields CDR1 MNHNS and CDR2 SASEGT. This CDR3 is 13 amino acids long. The CDR3 is CASSEEMNTEAFF. CDR3 DNA sequence: TGTGCCAGCAGTGAGGAGATGAACACTGAAGCTTTCTTT.

CDR3 nucleotide sequence: TGTGCCAGCAGTAGGGGACAGGGAGGAGGAGAGACCCAGTACTTC. This gives the protein CASSRGQGGGETQYF. The chain carries TRBV27 and TRBJ2-5, with 9 bases that match TRBD1. Germline V gene sequence: CDR1 MNHEY, CDR2 SMNVEV (reference sequence). This CDR3 contains 15 residues. J gave up 4 bases and V 5 bases, and 8 bases lay outside the gene matches.

The chain carries TRBV7-9 and TRBJ2-2; D gene ambiguous. Germline CDR1 SEHNR, CDR2 FQNEAQ (reference sequence). This CDR3 is built from 17 residues. Deletions cut 4 bases from V and 5 bases from J, with 20 bases between. The chain's CDR3 is CASSSPPPWVRTGELFF. The CDR3, as DNA: TGTGCCAGCAGCTCCCCTCCCCCGTGGGTGCGGACCGGGGAGCTGTTTTTT. Combining the CDR3 with reference TRBV7-9 and TRBJ2-2 gives the whole variable domain DTGVSQNPRHKITKRGQNVTFRCDPISEHNRLYWYRQTLGQGPEFLTYFQNEAQLEKSRLLSDRFSAERPKGSFSTLEIQRTEQGDSAMYLCASSSPPPWVRTGELFFGEGSRLTVL.

The chain links TRBV5-1 to TRBJ2-1, with a weak D call TRBD1 (6 bases). The CDR3 spans 13 residues. Per the germline V gene, CDR1 is SGHRS and CDR2 is YFSETQ. Trimming removed 6 bases from V and 5 bases from J, with 12 bases in between. The CDR3 protein is CASTPGQNNEQFF. DNA for the CDR3: TGCGCCAGCACCCCCGGACAGAACAATGAGCAGTTCTTC.

J is TRBJ2-7 and V is TRBV5-4; no clear D. The V end lost 0 bases, the J end lost 2 bases, and 9 bases lay between the germline ends. CDR3 length equals 14 residues. In germline, CDR1 is SGHNT, CDR2 YYREEE (reference sequence). The CDR3 sequence: CASSLAGSTYEQYF. CDR3 nucleotide sequence: TGTGCCAGCAGCTTGGCCGGCTCAACCTACGAGCAGTACTTC. Combining the CDR3 with reference TRBV5-4 and TRBJ2-7 gives the whole variable domain ETGVTQSPTHLIKTRGQQVTLRCSSQSGHNTVSWYQQALGQGPQFIFQYYREEENGRGNFPPRFSGLQFPNYSSELNVNALELDDSALYLCASSLAGSTYEQYFGPGTRLTVT.

V usage is TRBV5-4 and J usage is TRBJ2-6, with 7 bases identical to TRBD1. The V segment lost 4 bases and the J segment 6 bases; nucleotides outside the gene matches: 7. Germline V lookup: CDR1 SGHNT, CDR2 YYREEE (reference sequence). The CDR3 is 15 amino acids. This CDR3 reads CASSLQGDQANVLTF. DNA for the CDR3: TGTGCCAGCAGCCTCCAGGGGGATCAGGCCAACGTCCTGACTTTC.

This chain joins TRBV11-3 and TRBJ2-1; 7 nucleotides agree with TRBD1. This CDR3 spans 13 amino acids. Germline lookup yields CDR1 SGHNT and CDR2 YENEEA. V lost 5 bases to trimming and J lost 4 bases; unmatched junction nucleotides: 2. Here the CDR3 reads CASSLTGYNEQFF. For the CDR3, the DNA is TGTGCCAGCAGCCTGACAGGGTACAATGAGCAGTTCTTC.

Of note for this clone: Germline and junction disagree at one end, which may indicate a read error. The J gene is TRBJ2-7, the V gene TRBV7-2; D call uncertain. Germline CDR1 reads SGHTA; CDR2 reads FQGNSA. This CDR3 comprises 12 residues. The CDR3 protein is CASSLGPVELNF. CDR3 nucleotide sequence: TGTGCCAGCAGCTTAGGACCCGTGGAATTGAACTTC.

The chain has TRBV7-3 and TRBJ2-2; D might be TRBD1 (6 bases). V shed 11 bases and J shed 1 base, with 11 bases lying between them. The CDR3 is 13 amino acids. The germline V gene has CDR1 SGHTA and CDR2 FQGTGA. The CDR3 is CACKDRNTGELFF. As DNA, the CDR3 is TGTGCCTGCAAGGACAGGAACACCGGGGAGCTGTTTTTT.

The V gene is TRBV29-1, the J gene TRBJ2-7, with TRBD1 matching over 7 bases. Germline CDR1 reads SQVTM; CDR2 reads ANQGSEA. Germline trimming cut 2 bases from V and 6 bases from J; bases unmatched to any gene: 10. This CDR3 is built from 14 residues. This CDR3 reads CSVEKTGPPAEQYF. The CDR3 DNA sequence: TGCAGCGTTGAAAAGACAGGGCCTCCCGCCGAGCAGTACTTC.

In DNA form, the CDR3 reads TGCAGCGTTACCACCTTGGGACTTTCCTACGAGCAGTACTTC. Protein product: CSVTTLGLSYEQYF. The chain uses TRBV29-1 and TRBJ2-7; tentatively, D is TRBD2 (6 bases). V lost 5 bases to trimming and J lost 1 base, with 15 bases between them. The germline gives CDR1 SQVTM, CDR2 ANQGSEA. This CDR3 spans 14 amino acids.

V and J are TRBV6-6 and TRBJ1-5; D is uncertain. The ends were cut back, 2 bases at V and 9 bases at J, with 14 bases in the middle. Looked up from germline, CDR1 is MNHNY and CDR2 is SVGAGI (reference sequence). The CDR3 spans 14 residues. CDR3 DNA: TGTGCCAGCAGTTACCCTGACCGGAAGGGGCCCCAGCATTTT. Its translation is CASSYPDRKGPQHF.

The rearrangement uses TRBV15 and TRBJ2-5; D is undetermined. This CDR3 spans 14 amino acids. The V gene's germline CDR1 is LNHNV and CDR2 YYDKDF (reference sequence). V was cut by 5 bases and J by 0 bases, with 10 bases left in between. The CDR3 sequence is CATSLRLHQETQYF. CDR3 sequence (DNA): TGTGCCACCAGCCTGAGACTTCACCAAGAGACCCAGTACTTC. Full variable domain (missing parts from reference TRBV15 and TRBJ2-5): DAMVIQNPRYQVTQFGKPVTLSCSQTLNHNVMYWYQQKSSQAPKLLFHYYDKDFNNEADTPDNFQSRRPNTSFCFLDIRSPGLGDTAMYLCATSLRLHQETQYFGPGTRLLVL.

The V and J genes are TRBV6-1 and TRBJ2-5; D is undetermined. The germline V and J ends were trimmed by 5 bases and 2 bases, with 12 bases remaining between them. CDR1 and CDR2 (germline): MNHNS, SASEGT. The CDR3 is 14 residues long. CDR3 region: CASSQVLSQETQYF. The CDR3 nucleotides read TGTGCCAGCAGTCAGGTGTTAAGTCAAGAGACCCAGTACTTC.

V and J are TRBV7-6 and TRBJ2-7, with D tentatively TRBD1 or TRBD2 (5 bases each). The V end lost 4 bases, the J end lost 3 bases, and 10 bases lay between the germline ends. The CDR3 sequence is 13 residues long. Germline CDR1 SGHVS, CDR2 FNYEAQ. In DNA, the CDR3 is TGTGCCAGCAGCTCGGGACGGTACTACGAGCAGTACTTC. It translates to CASSSGRYYEQYF.